A single sample is the source of the 14 T cell receptor beta chains below, sequenced in a study of blood T cell repertoires in COVID-19. Profiled with immunoSEQ multiplex PCR; TCRdb holds only in-frame clones, not every one. Among fewer than 650,000 clones listed, roughly 91% were seen once. The material sequenced was peripheral blood. All receptors come from a woman between 45 and 65 years old with COVID-19, enrolled during active disease.

This sequence joins TRBV18 and TRBJ1-4; D may be TRBD1 (5 bases). V lost 1 base and J lost 2, with 11 bases in between. The germline gives CDR1 KGHSH, CDR2 LQKENI. The CDR3 contains 16 residues. CDR3: CASSPLAGVTNEKLFF. CDR3 nucleotide sequence: TGTGCCAGCTCACCACTAGCGGGGGTGACTAATGAAAAACTGTTTTTT.

The rearrangement joins TRBV10-3 to TRBJ1-1, with D uncertain. V lost 0 bases and J lost 10, with 12 bases in between. This CDR3 spans 13 amino acids. The germline V gene has CDR1 ENHRY and CDR2 SYGVKD. This chain's CDR3 is CAISESMRAGAFF. The CDR3 DNA reads as TGTGCCATCAGTGAGTCGATGCGGGCCGGAGCTTTCTTT.

The J gene is TRBJ1-4, the V gene TRBV10-3; no firm D call. Deletions cut 6 bases from V and 8 bases from J, with 16 bases between. In germline, CDR1 is ENHRY, CDR2 SYGVKD. CDR3 length: 14 residues. The CDR3, as DNA: TGTGCCATCAGCGATCCAGGCGTTGGGGAAAAACTGTTTTTT. It encodes CAISDPGVGEKLFF.

The J gene is TRBJ1-4, the V gene TRBV5-6; 10 nucleotides match TRBD1. CDR1 is SGHDT, CDR2 YYEEEE, per germline. This CDR3 is 17 amino acids long. V dropped 1 base and J dropped 7; count of bases not matched to a gene: 10. DNA for the CDR3: TGTGCCAGCAGCTTGTTGGGCAGAGGGACAGGGGTTGAAAAACTGTTTTTT. Amino acids: CASSLLGRGTGVEKLFF. The variable domain in full, completed from reference TRBV5-6 and TRBJ1-4, reads DAGVTQSPTHLIKTRGQQVTLRCSPKSGHDTVSWYQQALGQGPQFIFQYYEEEERQRGNFPDRFSGHQFPNYSSELNVNALLLGDSALYLCASSLLGRGTGVEKLFFGSGTQLSVL.

The genes are TRBV4-2 and TRBJ1-5; D unclear. The CDR3 totals 15 residues. Trimming pared 0 bases from V and 1 base from J, leaving 7 bases between. Germline CDR1 LGHNA, CDR2 YNFKEQ. The CDR3 spells CASSQEPGSNQPQHF. The DNA of the CDR3 is TGTGCCAGCAGCCAAGAACCGGGGAGCAATCAGCCCCAGCATTTT.

The chain recombines TRBV9 with TRBJ2-1; 7 nucleotides align to TRBD2. Germline V gene sequence: CDR1 SGDLS, CDR2 YYNGEE. V gave up 4 bases and J gave up 0 bases; unmatched junction bases: 4. The CDR3 extends over 15 amino acids. CDR3 DNA sequence: TGTGCCAGCAGCACCCAGCGGGGCTCCTACAATGAGCAGTTCTTC. As protein: CASSTQRGSYNEQFF.

The J gene is TRBJ1-1, the V gene TRBV19; TRBD1 matches at 8 bases. In germline, CDR1 is LNHDA, CDR2 SQIVND (reference sequence). The CDR3 loop spans 14 amino acids. V lost 5 bases to trimming and J lost 4 bases; unmatched junction nucleotides: 6. CDR3 in amino acids: CASSFNRGTTEAFF. The DNA for the CDR3 is TGTGCCAGTAGTTTTAACAGGGGGACCACTGAAGCTTTCTTT.

This clone occurred a few times. This chain links TRBV9 with TRBJ1-5; no firm D call. The germline CDR1 and CDR2 sequences are SGDLS and YYNGEE. The CDR3 is 13 amino acids. Trimming shortened V by 0 bases and J by 7 bases, and 8 bases separated the two germline ends. CDR3 in DNA: TGTGCCAGCAGCGTAGGTAGCGGGCAGCCCCAGCATTTT. Encoded protein: CASSVGSGQPQHF.

The J gene is TRBJ2-7, the V gene TRBV27, with 13 bases that match TRBD2. V lost 6 bases, J lost 2 bases, and 7 bases stayed unmatched. In germline, CDR1 is MNHEY, CDR2 SMNVEV (reference sequence). CDR3 length: 16 amino acids. CDR3 loop: CASSKTSGGSTYEQYF. DNA of the CDR3: TGTGCCAGCAGCAAGACTAGCGGGGGGTCTACCTACGAGCAGTACTTC.

The chain joins TRBV18 to TRBJ1-3, with 8 bases aligning to TRBD1. V shed 0 bases, J shed 2 bases, and the junction held 3 bases outside the gene matches. Germline CDR1 KGHSH, CDR2 LQKENI. CDR3 length: 16 residues. The CDR3 DNA is TGTGCCAGCTCACCACCTTGGACAGGGACTGGAAACACCATATATTTT. Translation gives CASSPPWTGTGNTIYF.

V gene TRBV23-1 combines with J gene TRBJ1-4, with D hard to call. TRBV23-1 is sorted into the ORF group, with uncertain function. Trimming shortened V by 6 bases and J by 5 bases, and 13 bases separated the two germline ends. The CDR3 spans 14 residues. The CDR3 loop is CASSHKSRNEKLFF. The CDR3 DNA reads TGCGCCAGCAGCCACAAGAGCAGGAATGAAAAACTGTTTTTT.

The chain recombines TRBV19 with TRBJ1-3; possibly TRBD1 for D (6 bases). Trimming removed 7 bases at V and 5 bases at J, with 18 bases between. Germline V lookup: CDR1 LNHDA, CDR2 SQIVND (reference sequence). This CDR3 is built from 15 residues. This chain's CDR3 is CASMQNRDGRNTIYF. The CDR3 DNA reads TGTGCCAGTATGCAGAACAGGGACGGGAGAAACACCATATATTTT.

The chain carries TRBV29-1 and TRBJ1-2; TRBD1 agrees at 11 bases. Germline loops: CDR1 SQVTM, CDR2 ANQGSEA. Trimming at V came to 8 bases and at J to 3 bases, leaving 5 bases not matched to a gene. The CDR3 runs 13 residues. The CDR3 loop reads CSSDRGLDYGYTF. The CDR3 DNA sequence: TGCAGCTCGGACAGGGGGCTAGACTATGGCTACACCTTC.

The V and J genes are TRBV3-1 (or the pseudogene TRBV3-2) and TRBJ1-2; unclear D gene. Germline V gene data show CDR1 as LGHDT and CDR2 as YNNKEL (reference sequence). The CDR3 contains 12 residues. V lost 4 bases to trimming and J lost 0 bases, with 3 bases between them. CDR3 in amino acids: CASSLTNYGYTF. The CDR3 DNA reads as TGTGCCAGCAGCCTAACTAACTATGGCTACACCTTC.